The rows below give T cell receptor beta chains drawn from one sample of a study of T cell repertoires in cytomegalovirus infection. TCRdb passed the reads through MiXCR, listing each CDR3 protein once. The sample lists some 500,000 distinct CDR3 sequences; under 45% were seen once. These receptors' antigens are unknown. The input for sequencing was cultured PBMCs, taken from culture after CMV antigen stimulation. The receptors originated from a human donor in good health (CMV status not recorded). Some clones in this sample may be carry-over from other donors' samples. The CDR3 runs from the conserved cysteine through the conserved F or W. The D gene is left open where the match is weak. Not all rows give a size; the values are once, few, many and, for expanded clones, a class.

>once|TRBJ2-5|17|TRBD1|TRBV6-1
TGTGCCAGCAGTGATGGGACAGGGGGGGGGTACCAAGAGACCCAGTACTTC
CASSDGTGGGYQETQYF
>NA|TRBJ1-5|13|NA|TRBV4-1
TGCGCCAGCAGCCAAGGGGTTTATCAGCCCCAGCATTTT
CASSQGVYQPQHF
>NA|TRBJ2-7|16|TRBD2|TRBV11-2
TGTGCCAGCAGCTTAGGACTAGCACACAGATACTACGAGCAGTACTTC
CASSLGLAHRYYEQYF
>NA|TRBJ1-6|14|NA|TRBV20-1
TGCAGTGCTAGCCAGGCGGTGCGGAATTCACCCCTCCACTTT
CSASQAVRNSPLHF
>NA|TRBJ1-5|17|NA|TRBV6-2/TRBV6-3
TGTGCCAGCAGTCTCAGAGGCGAACAGGTGAGGAATCAGCCCCAGCATTTT
CASSLRGEQVRNQPQHF
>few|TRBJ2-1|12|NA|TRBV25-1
TGTGCCAGCAGTGACGAGGGAAATGAGCAGTTCTTC
CASSDEGNEQFF
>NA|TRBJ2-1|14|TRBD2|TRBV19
TGTGCCAGTAGTACCAGCGGGGGCCTAAATGAGCAGTTCTTC
CASSTSGGLNEQFF
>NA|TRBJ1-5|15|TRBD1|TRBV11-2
TGTGCCAGCAGCTTAGGGGGGACAGTATCGCAGCCCCAGCATTTT
CASSLGGTVSQPQHF
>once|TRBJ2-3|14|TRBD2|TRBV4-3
TGCGCCAGCAGCCATGCGGGAGGGGGAGATACGCAGTATTTT
CASSHAGGGDTQYF
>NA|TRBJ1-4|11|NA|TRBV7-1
TGTGCCAGCCCGCAGGGAGAAAAACTGTTTTTT
CASPQGEKLFF
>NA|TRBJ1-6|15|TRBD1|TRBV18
TGTGCCAGCTCACCATTGGTTCAGGGGGAATCACCCCTCCACTTT
CASSPLVQGESPLHF
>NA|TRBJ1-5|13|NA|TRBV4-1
TGCGCCAGCAGCCAAGAGGTGGACCAGCCCCAGCATTTT
CASSQEVDQPQHF
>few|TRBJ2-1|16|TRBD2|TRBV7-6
TGTGCCAGCAGCCCCCCAGGGCTAGCGGGGTACAATGAGCAGTTCTTC
CASSPPGLAGYNEQFF
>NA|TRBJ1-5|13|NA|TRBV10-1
TGCGCCAGCAGCCTCGGGCCCGATCAGCCCCAGCAATTT
CASSLGPDQPQQF
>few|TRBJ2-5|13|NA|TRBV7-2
TGTGCCAGCAGCCGGGACTCTAGGAAGACCCAGTACTTC
CASSRDSRKTQYF
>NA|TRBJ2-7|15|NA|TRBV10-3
TGTGCCATCAGTGAGTCTGGTGGCGGCATCCACGAGCAGTACTTC
CAISESGGGIHEQYF
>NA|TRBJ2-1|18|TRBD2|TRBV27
TGTGCCAGCAGTTTATGGGTGAGGGCGGGACTAAATTACAATGAGCAGTTCTTC
CASSLWVRAGLNYNEQFF
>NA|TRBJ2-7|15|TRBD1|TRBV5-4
TGTGCCAGCACAGCGGCCCAGGGGGCGCACAACGAGCAGTACTTC
CASTAAQGAHNEQYF
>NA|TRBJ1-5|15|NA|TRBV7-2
TGTGCCAGCAGCACCTTGGGCAGCCGCAATCAGCCCCAGCATTTT
CASSTLGSRNQPQHF
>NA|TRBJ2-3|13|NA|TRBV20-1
TGCAGTGCTCCCAGGGATTCCCCAGATACGCAGTATTTT
CSAPRDSPDTQYF
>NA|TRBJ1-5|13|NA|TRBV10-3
TGTGCCATCAGTGACAGGGGCAATCAGCCCCAGCATTTT
CAISDRGNQPQHF
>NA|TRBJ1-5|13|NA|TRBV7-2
TGTGCCAGCAGCTTCGCCCGGGATCAGCCCCAGCATTTT
CASSFARDQPQHF
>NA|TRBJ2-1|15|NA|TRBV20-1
TGCAGTGCTAGAGATAAGTTACGTCCCTACAATGAGCAGTTCTTC
CSARDKLRPYNEQFF
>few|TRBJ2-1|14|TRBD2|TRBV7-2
TGTGCCAGCCACCGCGGGGGCTCCTACAATGAGCAGTTCTTC
CASHRGGSYNEQFF
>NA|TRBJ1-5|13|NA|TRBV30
TGTGCCTGGTCGACAGGTAGCAATCAGCCCCAGCATTTT
CAWSTGSNQPQHF
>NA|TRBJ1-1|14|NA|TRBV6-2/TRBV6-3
TGTGCCAGCAGTTCCACCCTGGGTCGGACTGAAGCTTTCTTT
CASSSTLGRTEAFF
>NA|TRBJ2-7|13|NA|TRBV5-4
TGTGCCAGCAGCTCCTGGGACATCTACGAGCAGTACTTC
CASSSWDIYEQYF
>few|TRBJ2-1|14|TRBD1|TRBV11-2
TGTGCCAGCAGCGCTGTAGGGGGCCGGAATGAGCAGTTCTTC
CASSAVGGRNEQFF
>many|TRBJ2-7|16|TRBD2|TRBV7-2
TGTGCCAGCAGCTTAGGACTAGCGGGGGGAGCCTACGAGCAGTACTTC
CASSLGLAGGAYEQYF
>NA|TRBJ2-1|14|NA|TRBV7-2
TGTGCCAGCAGCTTAGCGGACTCCCTCGGTGAGCAGTTCTTC
CASSLADSLGEQFF
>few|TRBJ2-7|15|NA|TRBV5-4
TGTGCCAGCAGCTTGCGGGGCGGGCACCCCTACGAGCAGTACTTC
CASSLRGGHPYEQYF
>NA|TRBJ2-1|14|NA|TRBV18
TGTGCCAGCTCACCCGATAGGCAGCACAATGAGCAGTTCTTC
CASSPDRQHNEQFF
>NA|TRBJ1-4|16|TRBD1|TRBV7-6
TGTGCCAGCAGCTCGGGACAGGGGGCTGTTAATGGAAAACTGTTTTTT
CASSSGQGAVNGKLFF
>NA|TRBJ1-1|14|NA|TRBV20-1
TGCAGCAAGACCCGAGGTCGGGGGTACACTGAAGCTTTCTTT
CSKTRGRGYTEAFF
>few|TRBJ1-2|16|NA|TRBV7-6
TGTGCCAGCAGCTTGGGTGCCGTGACAGACCTTTATGGCTACACCTTC
CASSLGAVTDLYGYTF
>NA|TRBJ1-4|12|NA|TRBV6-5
TGTGCCAGCAGTTACTCGGGGGGAAAACTGTTTTTT
CASSYSGGKLFF